Presented here are 6 T cell receptor beta chains from one specimen sequenced in a study of somatic mutations in cytotoxic T cells in rheumatoid arthritis. The data were produced by immunoSEQ multiplex PCR, yet TCRdb's version contains in-frame clones alone and is incomplete. The sample gives 15,000 to 20,000 clones, 75% to 85% of which show up once; around 21% is in the top ten. The sample comprised CD8+ T cells sorted from blood. The receptors here all came from an adult with rheumatoid arthritis.

This clone was observed a few times. This chain joins TRBV27 and TRBJ1-1; 7 positions match TRBD1. This CDR3 is built from 12 residues. V lost 7 bases, J lost 12 bases, and 11 bases stayed unmatched. CDR1 and CDR2 (germline): MNHEY, SMNVEV (reference sequence). The chain's CDR3 is CASTPLTGLTFF. As DNA, the CDR3 is TGTGCCAGCACGCCCCTGACAGGGCTGACTTTCTTT.

This chain links TRBV6-6 with TRBJ1-2; 7 nucleotides agree with TRBD1. The CDR3 is 15 amino acids. The V segment lost 2 bases and the J segment 3 bases; nucleotides outside the gene matches: 6. Germline loops: CDR1 MNHNY, CDR2 SVGAGI (reference sequence). CDR3 amino acids: CASSYPTGSHYGYTF. CDR3 nucleotide sequence: TGTGCCAGCAGTTACCCGACAGGGAGCCACTATGGCTACACCTTC.

The chain combines TRBV25-1 with TRBJ2-2; no definite D call. This CDR3 is 11 amino acids long. The ends were cut back, 11 bases at V and 2 bases at J, with 6 bases in the middle. Germline V gene lookup returns CDR1 MGHDK and CDR2 SYGVNS. DNA for the CDR3: TGTGCCTCGGGTAACACCGGGGAGCTGTTTTTT. It codes for CASGNTGELFF.

V usage is TRBV9 and J usage is TRBJ2-1; TRBD2 agrees at 7 bases. The CDR3 is made up of 17 amino acids. Germline V lookup: CDR1 SGDLS, CDR2 YYNGEE. V gave up 4 bases and J gave up 4 bases; unmatched junction bases: 14. The CDR3 region has the DNA TGTGCCAGCAGCCCTAGCGGATCCAGCGGGCATTACAATGAGCAGTTCTTC. The encoded protein is CASSPSGSSGHYNEQFF.

This clone has a single count. This chain connects TRBV11-3 to TRBJ2-1, with 8 bases that match TRBD2. The CDR3 totals 17 residues. The V gene's germline CDR1 is SGHNT and CDR2 YENEEA. V lost 5 bases, J lost 6 bases, and 15 bases stayed unmatched. The CDR3 DNA is TGTGCCAGCAGCCTCCCACCTGGGACTAGTCGTAGCAATGAGCAGTTCTTC. Translating gives CASSLPPGTSRSNEQFF.

The chain combines TRBV28 with TRBJ2-7; D possibly uses TRBD1 or TRBD2 (5 bases each). Between the trimmed V and J ends, which lost 5 bases and 0 bases, there was a span of 11 bases. This CDR3 comprises 14 residues. CDR1 is MDHEN and CDR2 is SYDVKM in the germline V gene. CDR3 residues: CASSPRDGSYEQYF. As DNA, the CDR3 is TGTGCCAGCAGTCCCCGGGACGGCTCCTACGAGCAGTACTTC.